These 4 T cell receptor beta chains originate from one sample sequenced in a study of cytotoxic CD8 clonotypes in ibrutinib-treated CLL. Using immunoSEQ multiplex PCR, the repertoire was profiled, and TCRdb retains in-frame clones only, with some absent. The profile covers more than 110,000 clones, with 85% to 95% appearing a single time and roughly a tenth taken by the ten largest. This material consisted of PBMCs, taken after 12 months of ibrutinib treatment. These receptors originate from a human donor with chronic lymphocytic leukemia.

This chain links TRBV7-2 with TRBJ2-1, with 13 bases identical to TRBD2. J gave up 7 bases and V 5 bases, and 8 bases lay outside the gene matches. Germline CDR1 reads SGHTA; CDR2 reads FQGNSA. This CDR3 spans 16 amino acids. CDR3 sequence reads: CASSHRGLAGENEQFF. CDR3 nucleotide sequence: TGTGCCAGCAGCCACCGCGGACTAGCGGGAGAAAATGAGCAGTTCTTC.

V usage is TRBV4-3 and J usage is TRBJ1-4, with D hard to call. This CDR3 has 15 residues. From germline, CDR1 is LGHNA and CDR2 YSLEER. The germline V and J ends were trimmed by 1 base and 8 bases, with 14 bases remaining between them. The CDR3 coding sequence is TGCGCCAGCAGCCAAGGGCCGGTGTCGGGGGAAAAACTGTTTTTT. Amino acids: CASSQGPVSGEKLFF.

This chain joins TRBV2 and TRBJ1-2; D is unresolved. The CDR3 is 13 amino acids. V gave up 5 bases and J gave up 8 bases, with 15 bases separating them. The germline V gene has CDR1 SNHLY and CDR2 FYNNEI. The CDR3 sequence: CASSPQSTRGYTF. CDR3 sequence (DNA): TGTGCCAGCAGTCCCCAGTCTACCCGCGGCTACACCTTC.

This clone was detected once. The junction does not match germline at one end; this may be a read error. The chain joins TRBV13 to TRBJ2-5, with D perhaps TRBD2 (6 bases). Germline lookup yields CDR1 PRHDT and CDR2 FYEKMQ (reference sequence). There are 12 residues in the CDR3. The CDR3 reads CASSRGPAGSDF. CDR3 DNA sequence: TGTGCCAGCAGTCGAGGGCCTGCGGGGAGCGACTTC.